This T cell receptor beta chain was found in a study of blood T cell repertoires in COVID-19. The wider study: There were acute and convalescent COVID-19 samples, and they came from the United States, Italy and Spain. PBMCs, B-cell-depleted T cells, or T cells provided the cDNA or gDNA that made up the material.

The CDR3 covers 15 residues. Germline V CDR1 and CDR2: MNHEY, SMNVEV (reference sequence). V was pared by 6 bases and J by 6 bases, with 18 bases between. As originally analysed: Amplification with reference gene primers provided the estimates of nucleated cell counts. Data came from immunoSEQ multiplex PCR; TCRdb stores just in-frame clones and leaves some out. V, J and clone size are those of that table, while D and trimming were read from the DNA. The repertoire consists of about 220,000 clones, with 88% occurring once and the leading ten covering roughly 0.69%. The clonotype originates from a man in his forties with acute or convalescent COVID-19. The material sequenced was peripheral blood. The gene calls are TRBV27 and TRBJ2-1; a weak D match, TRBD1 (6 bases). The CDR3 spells CASSSYRDTTNEQFF. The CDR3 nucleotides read TGTGCCAGCAGCTCCTACCGGGACACAACCAATGAGCAGTTCTTC.